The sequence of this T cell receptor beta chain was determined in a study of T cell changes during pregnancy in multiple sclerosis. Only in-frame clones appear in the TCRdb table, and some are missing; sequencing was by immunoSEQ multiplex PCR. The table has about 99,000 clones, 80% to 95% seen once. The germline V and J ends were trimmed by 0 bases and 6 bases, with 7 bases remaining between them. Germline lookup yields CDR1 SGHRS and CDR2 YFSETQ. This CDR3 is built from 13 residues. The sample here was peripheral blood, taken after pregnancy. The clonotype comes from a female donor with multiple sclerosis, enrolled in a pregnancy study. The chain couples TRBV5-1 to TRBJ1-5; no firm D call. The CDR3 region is CASSLVGSQPQHF. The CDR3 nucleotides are TGCGCCAGCAGCTTGGTTGGCAGTCAGCCCCAGCATTTT.